These 9 T cell receptor beta chains were all obtained from the same sample, sequenced in a study of T cell responses to AZD1222 COVID-19 vaccine. Measured with immunoSEQ multiplex PCR; TCRdb has only the in-frame clones, and not every one. Among roughly 160,000 clones, 80% to 90% were seen once, and the ten largest hold about 6.9%. The sequenced sample was peripheral blood, obtained on day 0 of AZD1222 vaccination. The source of these receptors is an adult in good health.

The rearrangement joins TRBV5-5 to TRBJ2-2; 7 nucleotides agree with TRBD1. CDR1 is SGHKS, CDR2 YYEKEE, per germline (reference sequence). The CDR3 extends over 20 amino acids. V shed 4 bases, J shed 0 bases, and the junction held 18 bases outside the gene matches. CDR3 region: CASSPKGGVRFVANTGELFF. CDR3 nucleotides: TGTGCCAGCAGCCCTAAAGGGGGCGTAAGGTTCGTCGCGAACACCGGGGAGCTGTTTTTT.

The chain is built from TRBV5-1 and TRBJ1-4; TRBD1 aligns across 8 bases. The CDR3 contains 15 residues. The germline V gene encodes CDR1 SGHRS and CDR2 YFSETQ. The J segment lost 5 bases and the V segment lost 3 bases, leaving 6 bases of the junction unmatched. CDR3 residues: CASSWGTGVNEKLFF. CDR3 DNA: TGCGCCAGCAGCTGGGGGACAGGCGTCAATGAAAAACTGTTTTTT.

The CDR3 DNA sequence: TGTGCCAGTAGTATCCAACCTGCGGCCAACTATGGCTACACCTTC. Its translation is CASSIQPAANYGYTF. J is TRBJ1-2 and V is TRBV19; D call uncertain. The germline V gene encodes CDR1 LNHDA and CDR2 SQIVND (reference sequence). V was trimmed by 3 bases and J by 2 bases, leaving 13 bases between them. The CDR3 consists of 15 residues. Based on the CDR3 plus reference TRBV19 and TRBJ1-2, the full variable domain is DGGITQSPKYLFRKEGQNVTLSCEQNLNHDAMYWYRQDPGQGLRLIYYSQIVNDFQKGDIAEGYSVSREKKESFPLTVTSAQKNPTAFYLCASSIQPAANYGYTFGSGTRLTVV.

The chain links TRBV27 to TRBJ2-1, with TRBD1 matching 10 bases. V lost 3 bases to trimming and J lost 9 bases; unmatched junction nucleotides: 8. From germline, CDR1 is MNHEY and CDR2 SMNVEV (reference sequence). This CDR3 has 15 residues. The CDR3 coding sequence is TGTGCCAGCAGTTTGGCCGGGACAGGGGAGATTGAGCAGTTCTTC. This gives the protein CASSLAGTGEIEQFF.

The rearrangement links TRBV6-2 or TRBV6-3 to TRBJ2-7, with a possible D match to TRBD1 (6 bases). The CDR3 extends over 14 amino acids. The V gene lost 5 bases and the J gene lost 3 bases, with 14 bases spanning the gap. Germline loops: CDR1 MNHEY, CDR2 SVGEGT. The CDR3 DNA is TGTGCCAGCAGTCGACAGGTTAACAGCTACGAGCAGTACTTC. As protein: CASSRQVNSYEQYF.

This clone was counted only a few times. The V gene is TRBV20-1, the J gene TRBJ1-3; D remains unclear. The V gene lost 3 bases and the J gene lost 0 bases, with 6 bases spanning the gap. This CDR3 is 13 amino acids long. Germline-derived CDR1 and CDR2 are DFQATT and SNEGSKA (reference sequence). CDR3 nucleotide sequence: TGCAGTGCTAGTGCCAACTCTGGAAACACCATATATTTT. Protein product: CSASANSGNTIYF.

The chain has TRBV2 and TRBJ1-1; 7 nucleotides line up with TRBD1. The V gene end was trimmed by 3 bases and the J gene end by 11 bases; junction bases not matched to a gene: 3. This CDR3 contains 11 residues. Per the germline V gene, CDR1 is SNHLY and CDR2 is FYNNEI. This CDR3 is CASSDQGEAFF. CDR3 DNA sequence: TGTGCCAGCAGTGACCAGGGGGAGGCTTTCTTT.

The rearrangement uses TRBV5-1 and TRBJ1-6; tentative D call: TRBD1 (5 bases). The V end was cut by 4 bases, the J end by 8 bases, with 16 bases between. Germline CDR1 reads SGHRS; CDR2 reads YFSETQ. The CDR3 is made up of 15 amino acids. The CDR3: CASSLGTLGHSPLHF. The CDR3 DNA sequence: TGCGCCAGCAGCCTAGGGACCTTGGGGCATTCACCCCTCCACTTT.

The chain is built from TRBV5-1 and TRBJ2-1; TRBD2 matches 7 bases. This CDR3 has 12 amino acids. Trimming removed 4 bases from V and 10 bases from J; junction bases left unmatched: 5. Germline CDR1 and CDR2: SGHRS and YFSETQ. CDR3 amino acids: CASSPTGGEQFF. The CDR3, as DNA: TGCGCCAGCAGCCCCACCGGGGGGGAGCAGTTCTTC.